This T cell receptor beta chain was sequenced during a study of resident and recirculating memory T cells in vitiligo. At the level of the study: Shave-biopsy epidermis from lesional and nonlesional skin was sequenced alongside PBMCs.

Sequencing used immunoSEQ multiplex PCR; TCRdb keeps in-frame clones, though not all of them. The sample includes fewer than 80,000 clones, approximately 91% seen only once; the top ten take 4.9%. No patient showed confetti depigmentation, a clinical sign of active disease. Study-level results: Vitiligo lesions lacked a unique dominant clone, and clonality varied.

Points on this clone: Its antigen is not known.

Sequenced sample: blood. The receptor comes from a male donor with vitiligo.

The CDR3 DNA reads as TGTGCCAGCAGCCAAGCGGGATCGGGCACTGAAGCTTTCTTT. Translating gives CASSQAGSGTEAFF. The chain couples TRBV4-2 to TRBJ1-1; D uncertain. The CDR3 loop spans 14 amino acids. Germline V CDR1 and CDR2: LGHNA, YNFKEQ. Deletions cut 1 base from V and 4 bases from J, with 10 bases between.